The 19 T cell receptor beta chains presented below share a single source sample, sequenced in a study of blood T cell repertoires in COVID-19. Here immunoSEQ multiplex PCR was the method, and the copy in TCRdb shows in-frame clones only, minus some. Of 250,000 to 350,000 clones in the sample, 85% to 90% were seen once. Sequencing input: PBMCs or T cells enriched from blood (not recorded which). The receptor source for this set is a woman younger than 35 with acute COVID-19.

The chain uses TRBV28 and TRBJ1-5; D is perhaps TRBD1 (5 bases). The CDR3 runs 14 residues. CDR1 is MDHEN and CDR2 is SYDVKM in the germline V gene. Trimming removed 7 bases from V and 0 bases from J, with 10 bases in between. CDR3 bases: TGTGCCAGCACCCACGGGGGTAGCAATCAGCCCCAGCATTTT. Its protein is CASTHGGSNQPQHF.

The J gene is TRBJ2-7, the V gene TRBV28, with 10 positions matching TRBD2. Germline V gene data show CDR1 as MDHEN and CDR2 as SYDVKM. This CDR3 contains 15 residues. V shed 5 bases, J shed 5 bases, and the junction held 9 bases outside the gene matches. DNA for the CDR3: TGTGCCAGCAGTCCCAGCGGGAGGGCGGTCCACGAGCAGTACTTC. Its translation: CASSPSGRAVHEQYF.

The chain uses TRBV28 and TRBJ2-7, with D possibly matching TRBD2 (5 bases). Trimming removed 7 bases from V and 2 bases from J, with 21 bases in between. This CDR3 is built from 16 residues. Germline V CDR1 and CDR2: MDHEN, SYDVKM. CDR3 amino acids: CASTVSFGSPPYEQYF. CDR3 nucleotide sequence: TGTGCCAGCACCGTTAGTTTTGGGAGTCCCCCCTACGAGCAGTACTTC.

The CDR3: CASSFKGPEQYF. CDR3 nucleotide sequence: TGTGCCAGCAGTTTTAAGGGGCCCGAGCAGTACTTC. The V gene is TRBV28, the J gene TRBJ2-7, with a weak D call TRBD1 (5 bases). This CDR3 is built from 12 residues. V was pared by 3 bases and J by 6 bases, with 9 bases between. CDR1 MDHEN and CDR2 SYDVKM come from the germline V gene. The variable domain in full, with the rest retrieved from reference TRBV28 and TRBJ2-7, is DVKVTQSSRYLVKRTGEKVFLECVQDMDHENMFWYRQDPGLGLRLIYFSYDVKMKEKGDIPEGYSVSREKKERFSLILESASTNQTSMYLCASSFKGPEQYFGPGTRLTVT.

V gene TRBV18 combines with J gene TRBJ1-3, with D possibly matching TRBD1 (5 bases). V dropped 3 bases and J dropped 0 bases, with 9 bases sitting between them. Germline V CDR1 and CDR2: KGHSH, LQKENI. The CDR3 is 15 amino acids. The CDR3 region is CASSPRVGSGNTIYF. As DNA, the CDR3 is TGTGCCAGCTCACCCAGGGTGGGCTCTGGAAACACCATATATTTT.

The chain joins TRBV27 to TRBJ1-1, with TRBD1 identical over 7 bases. CDR1 MNHEY and CDR2 SMNVEV come from the germline V gene (reference sequence). This CDR3 has 18 residues. V shed 3 bases, J shed 1 base, and the junction held 14 bases outside the gene matches. The CDR3 is CASSLAELAGDRNTEAFF. The CDR3 coding sequence is TGTGCCAGCAGTTTGGCGGAACTGGCAGGGGACAGGAACACTGAAGCTTTCTTT.

The CDR3 DNA reads TGTGCCAGCAGTGGAGGAGGATGGAATGAAAAACTGTTTTTT. Amino acids: CASSGGGWNEKLFF. The chain has TRBV27 and TRBJ1-4; D is uncertain. The CDR3 totals 14 residues. V was clipped by 5 bases and J by 5 bases, with 12 bases between them. Germline CDR1 is MNHEY and CDR2 is SMNVEV (reference sequence).

V gene TRBV18 combines with J gene TRBJ2-5; TRBD1 matches 9 bases. The germline V gene has CDR1 KGHSH and CDR2 LQKENI. The trim removed 3 bases at V and 0 bases at J, leaving 5 bases unmatched. CDR3 length: 16 amino acids. CDR3 loop: CASSPTGGMNQETQYF. DNA for the CDR3: TGTGCCAGCTCACCGACAGGGGGAATGAACCAAGAGACCCAGTACTTC.

The chain recombines TRBV9 with TRBJ1-1, with D maybe TRBD1 (5 bases). This CDR3 spans 13 amino acids. The V gene lost 4 bases and the J gene lost 5 bases, with 12 bases spanning the gap. CDR1 is SGDLS, CDR2 YYNGEE, per germline. The CDR3 protein is CASSPLEGTEAFF. The CDR3 DNA is TGTGCCAGCAGCCCCCTGGAGGGGACTGAAGCTTTCTTT.

The rearrangement joins TRBV12-5 to TRBJ1-1; TRBD1 matches at 7 bases. CDR1 and CDR2 from the germline V gene are LGHNT and FRNRAP. This CDR3 is 15 amino acids long. With V trimmed by 3 bases and J by 1 base, 5 bases remained unmatched. The CDR3 region has the DNA TGTGCTAGTGGTTTAGGGGGCGCAGGGAACACTGAAGCTTTCTTT. This translates into CASGLGGAGNTEAFF.

V usage is TRBV28 and J usage is TRBJ1-3, with a possible D match to TRBD1 (6 bases). Per the germline V gene, CDR1 is MDHEN and CDR2 is SYDVKM. With 3 bases removed from V and 9 bases from J, the gap between germline ends came to 21 bases. CDR3 length: 16 residues. This CDR3 is CASSFPMDSEGPTIYF. For the CDR3, the DNA is TGTGCCAGCAGTTTTCCCATGGACAGCGAGGGGCCCACCATATATTTT.

The chain uses TRBV5-1 and TRBJ1-2; TRBD1 agrees at 7 bases. Germline V gene lookup returns CDR1 SGHRS and CDR2 YFSETQ. The V gene end was trimmed by 2 bases and the J gene end by 3 bases; junction bases not matched to a gene: 4. The CDR3 is made up of 14 amino acids. The CDR3 DNA follows: TGCGCCAGCAGCTTTCCAGGGGGTGACTATGGCTACACCTTC. It translates to CASSFPGGDYGYTF.

V and J are TRBV5-1 and TRBJ2-7; perhaps TRBD2 as D (6 bases). The V end was cut by 0 bases, the J end by 2 bases, with 12 bases between. The CDR3 totals 15 residues. CDR1 and CDR2 from the germline V gene are SGHRS and YFSETQ. The CDR3 reads CASSLGIAETYEQYF. In DNA, the CDR3 is TGCGCCAGCAGCTTGGGTATAGCGGAGACCTACGAGCAGTACTTC.

The CDR3 loop reads CASSQTSGLQTQYF. Here the CDR3 DNA reads TGTGCCAGCAGCCAAACTAGCGGATTGCAGACCCAGTACTTC. This rearrangement joins TRBV14 to TRBJ2-5; 8 bases line up with TRBD2. CDR3 length equals 14 residues. Germline V lookup: CDR1 SGHDN, CDR2 FVKESK. V dropped 2 bases and J dropped 6; count of bases not matched to a gene: 5.

The V gene is TRBV3-1 (or the pseudogene TRBV3-2), the J gene TRBJ1-6; D unresolved. The length of the CDR3 is 13 residues. V lost 1 base, J lost 10 bases, and 8 bases lay in between. In germline, CDR1 is LGHDT, CDR2 YNNKEL (reference sequence). The CDR3 DNA reads TGTGCCAGCAGCCAAGGCGCGGGGTCACCCCTCCACTTT. Translating it yields CASSQGAGSPLHF.

V gene TRBV20-1 combines with J gene TRBJ2-5; D is unclear. The CDR3 loop spans 11 amino acids. V was pared by 6 bases and J by 0 bases, with 5 bases between. The germline gives CDR1 DFQATT, CDR2 SNEGSKA (reference sequence). The CDR3 spells CSALYQETQYF. The CDR3 DNA reads TGCAGTGCCTTGTACCAAGAGACCCAGTACTTC.

The chain recombines TRBV28 with TRBJ2-3; D is possibly TRBD2 (9 bases). Trimming removed 6 bases from V and 1 base from J, with 20 bases in between. Germline CDR1 reads MDHEN; CDR2 reads SYDVKM. This CDR3 spans 17 amino acids. The CDR3 sequence: CASSQGQGLAGTDTQYF. CDR3 nucleotide sequence: TGTGCCAGCAGCCAAGGACAGGGACTAGCAGGCACAGATACGCAGTATTTT.

The genes are TRBV5-6 and TRBJ2-7; TRBD1 matches at 10 bases. The CDR3 loop spans 16 amino acids. Trimming removed 1 base from V and 4 bases from J; junction bases left unmatched: 8. Per the germline V gene, CDR1 is SGHDT and CDR2 is YYEEEE. The CDR3 sequence: CASSLLKDRGVYEQYF. CDR3 DNA sequence: TGTGCCAGCAGCTTGCTCAAGGACAGGGGGGTATACGAGCAGTACTTC.

V is TRBV24-1 and J is TRBJ2-1; the match to TRBD1 covers 7 bases. Looked up from germline, CDR1 is KGHDR and CDR2 is SFDVKD. There are 14 residues in the CDR3. J lost 9 bases, V lost 5 bases, and 9 bases had no gene match. The CDR3 DNA reads as TGTGCCACCAGTGTCCCCCGACAGGGCGGTGAGCAGTTCTTC. This encodes CATSVPRQGGEQFF.